This T cell receptor (beta chain) was identified during a study of T cells expressing NK-cell markers (dated by TCRdb to about 2020). For context, the study as a whole: Three sorted T-cell subsets (CD3+CD56+NKG2C+, CD3+CD56+NKG2C- and CD3+CD56-NKG2C+) from eight donors had their TCR beta-chain repertoires profiled. Sequencing of the libraries produced 2 x 150 bp reads on Illumina HiSeq 2000/2500, MiSeq or NextSeq. The eight sequenced donors were randomly selected healthy volunteers, three men and five women. Among the eight sequenced donors, seven were HCMV-seropositive and one was HCMV-seronegative. The research as a whole found: In six donors, the dominant CD3+CD56+NKG2C+ clonotypes ranked among the top 10 CD8+ clonotypes, making up about 1.0-7.5% of CD8+ T cells. Those dominant clonotypes were again the most abundant among CD3+CD56-NKG2C+ cells in a few donors, at 28.3-60.1%. Whether the expanded NKG2C-expressing T cell clones were specific for HCMV antigens was left unclear.

The CDR3 measures 13 amino acids from cysteine to phenylalanine. The record lacks a DNA sequence. CDR1 and CDR2 are drawn from the germline V gene: SNHLY, FYNNEI. The data were produced on an Illumina HiSeq 2000. 5'RACE template switching, by which a universal primer site and unique molecular identifiers were added, was used to make TCR beta cDNA libraries. Priming for cDNA synthesis came from the TCR beta constant segment, and two successive PCR amplification steps followed. The study's own analysis went as follows. MIGEC was used to demultiplex reads and group the reads by UMI, and MiTCR was used to assemble and quantify clonotypes. To remove erroneous sequences, TCR cDNA sequences were retained only when supported by two or more reads. The tcR package was used for downstream repertoire analysis, and clonotypes were matched between fractions using CDR3 nucleotide sequence together with V segment. Antigen specificity was annotated against VDJdb with VDJmatch, allowing one amino acid substitution in CDR3. Following TCRdb reprocessing, every CDR3 protein sequence forms one entry, and DNA is not provided. The V and J calls here are based on TCRdb, not the publication. The sample table on file contains about 540,000 distinct CDR3 sequences. 3% to 4.5% of the sample is taken by the ten largest.

In the case of this clonotype: The target of this receptor is not known.

HCMV-specific IgG was detected in serum with a commercial ELISA kit to determine HCMV serostatus. Ficoll density gradient centrifugation was used to isolate peripheral blood mononuclear cells from blood. The clonotype originates from a man younger than 35 in good health. Donor details come from another sample of the same person, matched by shared clones. What was sequenced was blood T cells: a sorted CD56 or NKG2C T cell subset, CD4+ or CD8+ T cells, or bulk PBMC T cells (not recorded which). This chain joins TRBV2 to TRBJ1-5; the TCRdb D gene call, TRBD1, has no DNA to confirm it. The CDR3 protein sequence reads: CASSGGRDQPQHF.